These 13 T cell receptor beta chains originate from one sample sequenced in a study of blood T cells in healthy people across ages (dated by TCRdb to 2013 to 2016). Libraries were built with 5' RACE. TCRdb records Illumina HiSeq 2500 as the sequencer. A second PCR of roughly 6 to 12 cycles was run with a J-beta primer mix and a sample-barcoded 5' primer. The raw public data were reprocessed by TCRdb itself: fastp quality trimming at Q25, MiXCR clonotype calling, in-frame beta chains only. Each entry merges the rows of one CDR3 protein and shows their most common DNA and genes. This sample is represented by 920,000 or so distinct CDR3 sequences; 45% of them were singletons. The ten biggest clones cover around 18% of the sample. The sequenced sample was blood. These receptors all come from an older woman in good health.

This clonotype was seen at least ten times. The chain carries TRBV28 and TRBJ2-1; D remains unclear. Trimming left V 6 bases short and J 0 bases short, with 9 bases between. This CDR3 has 14 amino acids. Germline V gives CDR1 MDHEN, CDR2 SYDVKM. Here the CDR3 reads CASRQTSSYNEQFF. CDR3 bases: TGTGCCAGCAGACAGACCAGCTCCTACAATGAGCAGTTCTTC.

This clonotype has just a few counts. The chain employs TRBV7-2 and TRBJ2-1; D unclear. Trimming left V 0 bases short and J 9 bases short, with 15 bases between. The CDR3 sequence is 15 residues long. Germline loops: CDR1 SGHTA, CDR2 FQGNSA. The DNA for the CDR3 is TGTGCCAGCAGCTTAGCTATTGGTAGAAGTGGTGAGCAGTTCTTC. It encodes CASSLAIGRSGEQFF. Full variable domain (missing parts from reference TRBV7-2 and TRBJ2-1): GAGVSQSPSNKVTEKGKDVELRCDPISGHTALYWYRQSLGQGLEFLIYFQGNSAPDKSGLPSDRFSAERTGGSVSTLTIQRTQQEDSAVYLCASSLAIGRSGEQFFGPGTRLTVL.

Worth noting for this clonotype: An end of the junction does not agree with germline; a read error may underlie this. This chain uses TRBV11-2 with TRBJ2-1, with a weak D call TRBD2 (6 bases). The length of the CDR3 is 14 residues. Germline V gene lookup returns CDR1 SGHAT and CDR2 FQNNGV. CDR3 sequence (DNA): TGTGCCAGCAGCTTGTGGGACTCCCACAATGAGCAGTTCTTC. Protein: CASSLWDSHNEQFF.

This clonotype was seen a few times. The chain combines TRBV7-8 with TRBJ2-7; 9 bases line up with TRBD2. The germline V gene has CDR1 SGHVS and CDR2 FQNEAQ. The ends lost 8 bases at V and 2 bases at J; junction bases unmatched: 10. The CDR3 consists of 15 residues. The CDR3 reads CASQPSGTETYEQYF. Here the CDR3 DNA reads TGTGCCAGCCAGCCTAGCGGGACGGAGACCTACGAGCAGTACTTC.

This clonotype was found a few times. The chain has TRBV9 and TRBJ2-1, with 8 bases that match TRBD1. Germline V gives CDR1 SGDLS, CDR2 YYNGEE. Unmatched junction bases numbered 10, after V lost 4 bases and J lost 1 base. The CDR3 is 17 amino acids. CDR3 sequence (DNA): TGTGCCAGCAGCCCCAGGACAGGGACCGCTTCCTACAATGAGCAGTTCTTC. This gives the protein CASSPRTGTASYNEQFF.

The chain has TRBV5-1 and TRBJ2-7, with TRBD1 as a possible D gene (5 bases). Deletions cut 0 bases from V and 0 bases from J, with 10 bases between. This CDR3 contains 15 residues. Germline CDR1 is SGHRS and CDR2 is YFSETQ. The CDR3 here is CASSLVRDSSYEQYF. The CDR3 nucleotides are TGCGCCAGCAGCTTGGTCAGGGATTCCTCCTACGAGCAGTACTTC.

This clonotype was recorded only once. The chain employs TRBV10-3 and TRBJ2-2, with D uncertain. V gave up 8 bases and J gave up 0 bases, with 10 bases separating them. Germline values: CDR1 ENHRY, CDR2 SYGVKD. The CDR3 is 14 amino acids. The CDR3 DNA reads TGTGCCATCTCTAAAGCACCGAACACCGGGGAGCTGTTTTTT. This sequence encodes CAISKAPNTGELFF.

In its sample, this clonotype was seen a few times. J is TRBJ2-7 and V is TRBV14, with unresolved D. Trimming removed 0 bases from V and 6 bases from J, with 3 bases in between. The length of the CDR3 is 11 residues. CDR1 is SGHDN, CDR2 FVKESK, per germline. The CDR3 spells CASSQDGEQYF. Here the CDR3 DNA reads TGTGCCAGCAGCCAAGATGGCGAGCAGTACTTC.

About this clonotype itself: A read error may produce the germline difference seen at one junction end. CDR3 region: CAISPGSTNERLFF. CDR3 DNA sequence: TGTGCCATCAGTCCAGGTTCAACTAATGAAAGACTGTTTTTT. This chain uses TRBV10-3 with TRBJ1-4; D gene ambiguous. This CDR3 has 14 residues. Per germline, CDR1 ENHRY and CDR2 SYGVKD.

V and J are TRBV7-9 and TRBJ2-3; 9 positions agree with TRBD2. The CDR3 contains 12 residues. Germline V CDR1 and CDR2: SEHNR, FQNEAQ (reference sequence). The CDR3 reads CVLAGLTDTQYF. The CDR3 DNA reads as TGTGTCCTAGCGGGACTTACAGATACGCAGTATTTT.

This clonotype was detected only a few times. The chain is built from TRBV6-4 and TRBJ2-3; D perhaps matches TRBD2 (5 bases). The CDR3 is made up of 15 amino acids. Germline CDR1 and CDR2: MRHNA and SNTAGT. V was pared by 5 bases and J by 4 bases, with 16 bases between. DNA for the CDR3: TGTGCCAGCAGTCTCGAGGCCGCCGGGGCAGATACGCAGTATTTT. Protein: CASSLEAAGADTQYF.

J is TRBJ1-1 and V is TRBV29-1, with 9 bases aligning to TRBD1. The V gene's germline CDR1 is SQVTM and CDR2 ANQGSEA. V gave up 7 bases and J gave up 0 bases; unmatched junction bases: 6. The CDR3 length is 14 residues. The CDR3 loop reads CSANRGHMNTEAFF. CDR3 sequence (DNA): TGCAGCGCCAACAGGGGGCACATGAACACTGAAGCTTTCTTT. The variable domain in full, with the rest retrieved from reference TRBV29-1 and TRBJ1-1, is SAVISQKPSRDICQRGTSLTIQCQVDSQVTMMFWYRQQPGQSLTLIATANQGSEATYESGFVIDKFPISRPNLTFSTLTVSNMSPEDSSIYLCSANRGHMNTEAFFGQGTRLTVV.

The chain couples TRBV28 to TRBJ1-5, with TRBD1 matching over 12 bases. The CDR3 contains 17 residues. CDR1 is MDHEN and CDR2 is SYDVKM in the germline V gene. The junction had 6 bases not matched to a gene; V was cut back by 5 bases and J by 1 base. The CDR3: CASSPGTGGASNQPQHF. In DNA form, the CDR3 reads TGTGCCAGCAGTCCCGGGACAGGGGGCGCAAGCAATCAGCCCCAGCATTTT. Variable domain in full (rest from reference TRBV28 and TRBJ1-5): DVKVTQSSRYLVKRTGEKVFLECVQDMDHENMFWYRQDPGLGLRLIYFSYDVKMKEKGDIPEGYSVSREKKERFSLILESASTNQTSMYLCASSPGTGGASNQPQHFGDGTRLSIL.